Each of the 4 T cell receptor beta chains below was sequenced from the same sample in a study of T-cell memory formation after mild COVID-19. MiXCR, run by TCRdb on the 5' RACE reads, gives a single entry per CDR3 protein. Among roughly 200,000 distinct CDR3 sequences, 16% were seen once, and the ten largest hold 2% to 2.5%. Sequenced sample: PBMCs or a T cell subset sorted from them (not recorded which). The receptors shown here come from an adult woman who had mild COVID-19 (a few samples of this study predate the infection). Cell type and time point are not known.

The chain recombines TRBV2 with TRBJ2-2; D may be TRBD1 (6 bases). Germline CDR1 SNHLY, CDR2 FYNNEI. The CDR3 consists of 15 residues. V was cut by 7 bases and J by 3 bases, with 15 bases left in between. The CDR3 is CASIQSQGYTGELFF. CDR3 DNA: TGTGCCAGCATTCAGTCGCAGGGGTACACCGGGGAGCTGTTTTTT.

Regarding this clonotype: Likely a read error: the CDR3 ends without its conserved phenylalanine or tryptophan. The chain recombines TRBV6-1 with TRBJ2-3; TRBD2 matches 10 bases. J was trimmed by 2 bases and V by 6 bases; bases with no gene match: 8. Germline assignment: CDR1 MNHNS and CDR2 SASEGT. CDR3 size: 16 residues. Here the CDR3 DNA reads TGTGCCAGCAGGGTCCGACTAGCGGGCCTCACAGATACGCAGTATTAT. This sequence encodes CASRVRLAGLTDTQYY.

The gene calls are TRBV7-8 and TRBJ1-5; 7 bases are a match to TRBD1. CDR1 and CDR2 (germline): SGHVS, FQNEAQ. J lost 8 bases, V lost 0 bases, and 10 bases had no gene match. There are 16 residues in the CDR3. This CDR3 is CASSLAPTGVTEPQHF. In DNA form, the CDR3 reads TGTGCCAGCAGCTTAGCGCCTACAGGGGTGACAGAGCCCCAGCATTTT.

V gene TRBV18 combines with J gene TRBJ2-4; perhaps TRBD1 as D (6 bases). Per the germline V gene, CDR1 is KGHSH and CDR2 is LQKENI. V shed 3 bases and J shed 6 bases, with 15 bases lying between them. The CDR3 consists of 15 residues. The CDR3 here is CASSPPSGAGNIQYF. The CDR3 coding sequence is TGTGCCAGCTCACCGCCGTCAGGGGCTGGAAACATTCAGTACTTC.